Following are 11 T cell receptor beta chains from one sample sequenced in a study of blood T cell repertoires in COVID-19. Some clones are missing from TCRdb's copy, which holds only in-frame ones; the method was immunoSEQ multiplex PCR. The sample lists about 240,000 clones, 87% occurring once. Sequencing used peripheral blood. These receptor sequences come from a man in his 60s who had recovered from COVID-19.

The CDR3 sequence: CASSWGLAGANTDTQYF. CDR3 in DNA: TGTGCCAGCAGCTGGGGACTAGCGGGGGCCAACACAGATACGCAGTATTTT. The chain joins TRBV11-2 to TRBJ2-3, with TRBD2 matching 14 bases. V lost 4 bases, J lost 2 bases, and 5 bases stayed unmatched. CDR3 length equals 17 residues. Germline V gives CDR1 SGHAT, CDR2 FQNNGV.

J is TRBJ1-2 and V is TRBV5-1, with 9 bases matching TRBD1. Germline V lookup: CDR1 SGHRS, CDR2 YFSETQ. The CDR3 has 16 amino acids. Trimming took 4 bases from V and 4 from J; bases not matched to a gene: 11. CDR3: CASSRWTGASPYGYTF. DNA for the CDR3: TGCGCCAGCAGCAGATGGACAGGGGCCTCCCCCTATGGCTACACCTTC.

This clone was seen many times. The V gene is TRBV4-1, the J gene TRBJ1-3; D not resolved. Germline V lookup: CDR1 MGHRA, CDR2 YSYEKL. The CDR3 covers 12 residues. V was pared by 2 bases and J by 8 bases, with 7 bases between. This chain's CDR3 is CASSQTGDTIYF. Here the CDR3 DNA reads TGCGCCAGCAGCCAAACGGGAGACACCATATATTTT.

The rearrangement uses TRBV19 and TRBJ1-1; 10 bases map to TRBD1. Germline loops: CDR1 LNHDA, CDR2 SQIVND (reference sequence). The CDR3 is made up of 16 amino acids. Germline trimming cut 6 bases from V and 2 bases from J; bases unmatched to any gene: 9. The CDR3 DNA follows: TGTGCCAGTAGCTATCGATCGACAGGGGGCAACACTGAAGCTTTCTTT. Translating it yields CASSYRSTGGNTEAFF.

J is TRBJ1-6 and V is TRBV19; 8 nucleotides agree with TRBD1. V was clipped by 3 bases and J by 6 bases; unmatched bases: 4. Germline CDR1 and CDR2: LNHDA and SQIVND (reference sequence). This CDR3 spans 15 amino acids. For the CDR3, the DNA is TGTGCCAGTAGTATTGCCGACAGGGGTAATTCACCCCTCCACTTT. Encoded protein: CASSIADRGNSPLHF.

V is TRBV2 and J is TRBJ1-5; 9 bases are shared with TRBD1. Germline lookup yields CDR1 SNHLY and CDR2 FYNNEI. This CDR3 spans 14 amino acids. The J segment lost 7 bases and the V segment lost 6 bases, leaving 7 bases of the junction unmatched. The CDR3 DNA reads TGTGCCAGCAGGTCGGGACAGGGCGGCCAGCCCCAGCATTTT. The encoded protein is CASRSGQGGQPQHF.

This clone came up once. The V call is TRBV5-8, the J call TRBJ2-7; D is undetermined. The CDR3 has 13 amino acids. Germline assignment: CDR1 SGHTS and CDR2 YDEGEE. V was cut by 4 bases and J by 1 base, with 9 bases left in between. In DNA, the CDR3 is TGTGCCAGCAGCCTAACAGCTTCCTACGAGCAGTACGTC. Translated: CASSLTASYEQYV.

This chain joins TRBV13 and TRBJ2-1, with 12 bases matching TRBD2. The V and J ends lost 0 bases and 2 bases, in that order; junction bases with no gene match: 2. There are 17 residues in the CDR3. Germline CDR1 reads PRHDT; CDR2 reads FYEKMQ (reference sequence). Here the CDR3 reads CASSLGASGGAYNEQFF. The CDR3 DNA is TGTGCCAGCAGCTTAGGGGCTAGCGGGGGGGCCTACAATGAGCAGTTCTTC.

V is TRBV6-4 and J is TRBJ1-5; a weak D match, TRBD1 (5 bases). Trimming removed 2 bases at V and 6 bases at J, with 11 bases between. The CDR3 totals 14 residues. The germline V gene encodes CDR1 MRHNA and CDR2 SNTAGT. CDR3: CASSDGTGTQPQHF. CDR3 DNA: TGTGCCAGCAGTGACGGAACAGGTACTCAGCCCCAGCATTTT.

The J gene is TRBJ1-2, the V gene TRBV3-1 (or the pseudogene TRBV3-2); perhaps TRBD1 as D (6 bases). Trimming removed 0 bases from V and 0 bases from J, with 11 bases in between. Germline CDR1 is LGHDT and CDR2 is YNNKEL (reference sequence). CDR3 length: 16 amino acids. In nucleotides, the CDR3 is TGTGCCAGCAGCCAAGAGCGAAGGACAGCTAACTATGGCTACACCTTC. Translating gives CASSQERRTANYGYTF.

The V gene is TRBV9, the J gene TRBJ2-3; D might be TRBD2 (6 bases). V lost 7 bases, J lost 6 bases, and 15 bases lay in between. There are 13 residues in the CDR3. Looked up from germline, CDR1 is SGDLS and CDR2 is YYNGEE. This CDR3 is CASQERAPDTQYF. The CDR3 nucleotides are TGTGCCAGCCAGGAGCGGGCCCCCGATACGCAGTATTTT.